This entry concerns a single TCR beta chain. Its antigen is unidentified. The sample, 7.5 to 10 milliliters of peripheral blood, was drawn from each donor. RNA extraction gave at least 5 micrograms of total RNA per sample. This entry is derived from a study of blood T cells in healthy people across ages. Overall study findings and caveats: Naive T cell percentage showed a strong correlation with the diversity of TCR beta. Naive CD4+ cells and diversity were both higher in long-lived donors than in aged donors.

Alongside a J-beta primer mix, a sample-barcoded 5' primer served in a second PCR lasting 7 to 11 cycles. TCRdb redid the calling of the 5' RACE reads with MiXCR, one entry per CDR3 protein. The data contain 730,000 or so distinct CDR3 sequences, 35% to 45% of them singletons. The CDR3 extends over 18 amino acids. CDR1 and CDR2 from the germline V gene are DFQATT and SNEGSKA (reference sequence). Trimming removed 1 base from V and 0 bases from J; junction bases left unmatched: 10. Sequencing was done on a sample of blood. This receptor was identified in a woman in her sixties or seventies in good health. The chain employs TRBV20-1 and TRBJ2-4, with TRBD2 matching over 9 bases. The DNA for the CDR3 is TGCAGTGCTAGAGCGCGTTCGGCTAGCGGGGTAGCCAAAAACATTCAGTACTTC. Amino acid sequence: CSARARSASGVAKNIQYF.